The sequence of this T cell receptor beta chain was determined in a study of regulatory T cells in long-lasting Graves disease. Regarding the study as a whole: Relative to newly diagnosed Graves' patients, persistent ones had lower TCR diversity. Small sample size may have lowered accuracy.

Relying on iRepertoire HTBI primers and Arm-PCR of CDR3 regions, the team built TCR beta libraries. TCRdb analysed the multiplex PCR reads with MiXCR anew, one entry per CDR3 protein. Of under 450,000 distinct CDR3 sequences in the sample, less than 25% were seen once. Remarks on this clonotype: Its target is unknown.

The time point was: persistent/refractory GD, antithyroid drugs over 5 years with positive TRAb. The TCR library used RNA extracted from PBMCs. Germline loops: CDR1 LNHNV, CDR2 YYDKDF (reference sequence). CDR3 length: 13 residues. Trimming took off 1 base at V and 0 bases at J, with 3 bases between the two ends. The source is a female donor with Graves disease. V usage is TRBV15 and J usage is TRBJ2-5; D is undetermined. The sample consisted of peripheral blood mononuclear cells (PBMCs), taken when the disease was refractory, from a patient treated with antithyroid drugs. CDR3 region: CATSRANQETQYF. For the CDR3, the DNA is TGTGCCACCAGCAGAGCAAACCAAGAGACCCAGTACTTC.